These T cell receptor beta chains were read from a single sample in a study of shared clonotypes between healthy human individuals. Only in-frame clones appear in the TCRdb table, and some are missing; sequencing was by immunoSEQ multiplex PCR. The sample includes over 850,000 clones, approximately 80% seen only once; the top ten take 0.55% to 0.7%. Sample: memory CD4+ T cells from PBMCs. The receptors come from a man aged 18 to 30 in good health. Some clones in this sample may be carry-over from other donors' samples. The CDR3 runs from the conserved cysteine through the conserved F or W. The D gene is left open where the match is weak. Clone size, where shown, is once, few, many, or a class for clones that have expanded.

>-|TRBJ1-2|TRBV4-3|-
CASSRNTAYGYTF
TGCGCCAGCAGCCGCAACACAGCCTATGGCTACACCTTC
>-|TRBJ2-3|TRBV28|-
CASSPNWADTQYF
TGTGCCAGCAGTCCCAATTGGGCAGATACGCAGTATTTT
>few|TRBJ1-2|TRBV6-5|TRBD1
CASSRDRAPYGYTF
TGTGCCAGCAGCCGAGACAGGGCTCCCTATGGCTACACCTTC
>few|TRBJ1-1|TRBV2|-
CASRRQGNTEAFF
TGTGCCAGCAGGAGGCAGGGAAACACTGAAGCTTTCTTT
>-|TRBJ1-3|TRBV19|-
CASSMTGAGNTIYF
TGTGCCAGTAGTATGACAGGCGCTGGAAACACCATATATTTT
>once|TRBJ2-5|TRBV5-4|-
CASTPGGQETQYF
TGTGCCAGCACCCCAGGCGGTCAAGAGACCCAGTACTTC
>-|TRBJ2-6|TRBV7-2|-
CASSLGGANVLTF
TGTGCCAGCAGCTTGGGAGGGGCCAACGTCCTGACTTTC
>-|TRBJ1-1|TRBV5-4|-
CASSLSTSRWNTEAFF
TGTGCCAGCAGCTTGTCGACAAGCCGGTGGAACACTGAAGCTTTCTTT
>-|TRBJ2-5|TRBV7-2|TRBD2
CASSLPRGGETQYF
TGTGCCAGCAGCCTCCCCCGGGGGGGGGAGACCCAGTACTTC
>once|TRBJ2-3|TRBV5-1|-
CASSFEGADTQYF
TGCGCCAGCAGCTTCGAGGGGGCAGATACGCAGTATTTT
>-|TRBJ1-3|TRBV9|-
CASSSKLTSGVSGNTIYF
TGTGCCAGCAGTTCCAAGCTCACTTCTGGGGTCTCTGGAAACACCATATATTTT
>-|TRBJ1-1|TRBV6-6|TRBD1
CASSSLDRRNTEAFF
TGTGCCAGCAGTTCATTGGACAGGAGGAACACCGAAGCTTTCTTT
>-|TRBJ2-5|TRBV4-1|TRBD2
CASSQVVAGGEETQYF
TGCGCCAGCAGCCAAGTAGTAGCGGGAGGGGAAGAGACCCAGTACTTC
>-|TRBJ2-2|TRBV18|-
CASSPRTIGGTNTGELFF
TGTGCCAGCTCACCGAGGACCATCGGGGGCACGAACACCGGGGAGCTGTTTTTT
>-|TRBJ1-5|TRBV6-6|TRBD1
CASQGGVGQPQHF
TGTGCCAGCCAGGGGGGAGTGGGGCAGCCCCAGCATTTT
>-|TRBJ2-2|TRBV28|-
CASSLANTGELFF
TGTGCCAGCAGTTTAGCGAACACCGGGGAGCTGTTTTTT
>-|TRBJ2-7|TRBV5-4|-
CASSHFPGERNEQYF
TGTGCCAGCAGCCATTTTCCAGGGGAAAGAAACGAGCAGTACTTC
>-|TRBJ2-7|TRBV18|TRBD2
CASSPTSGSSYEQYF
TGTGCCAGCTCACCGACTAGCGGGAGCTCCTACGAGCAGTACTTC
>-|TRBJ1-1|TRBV7-9|-
CASSVEGNTEAFF
TGTGCCAGCAGCGTGGAGGGGAACACTGAAGCTTTCTTT
>-|TRBJ2-2|TRBV29-1|-
CSGGEPDTGELFF
TGCAGCGGCGGGGAGCCTGACACCGGGGAGCTGTTTTTT
>-|TRBJ2-3|TRBV6-5|TRBD1
CASGQGKTQYF
TGTGCCAGCGGACAGGGGAAAACGCAGTATTTT
>-|TRBJ2-5|TRBV28|TRBD1
CASSPSGTGTETQYF
TGTGCCAGCAGTCCAAGCGGGACAGGGACGGAGACCCAGTACTTC
>-|TRBJ1-5|TRBV2|TRBD1
CASSGTGKNQPQHF
TGTGCCAGCAGTGGGACAGGGAAAAATCAGCCCCAGCATTTT
>-|TRBJ2-3|TRBV27|-
CASSSLTAFYSTQYF
TGTGCCAGCAGCTCCTTAACGGCTTTTTATTCTACGCAGTATTTT
>-|TRBJ2-2|TRBV5-1|-
CASSLARRDTSWRELFF
TGCGCCAGCAGCTTAGCCCGCCGGGACACCTCATGGAGGGAGCTGTTTTTT
>-|TRBJ1-2|TRBV7-2|-
CASSLIEVSYTF
TGTGCCAGCAGCTTAATTGAGGTCTCCTACACCTTC
>-|TRBJ1-1|TRBV7-2|-
CASSLVGSGLAGAFF
TGTGCCAGCAGCTTAGTTGGGTCAGGGTTGGCTGGAGCTTTCTTT
>-|TRBJ1-1|TRBV7-3|-
CASSLTPRAMNTEAFF
TGTGCCAGCAGCTTAACCCCAAGAGCCATGAACACTGAAGCTTTCTTT
>few|TRBJ1-2|TRBV9|-
CASSGTSYGYTF
TGTGCCAGCAGCGGTACAAGCTATGGCTACACCTTC
>-|TRBJ1-2|TRBV5-1|TRBD1
CASTQGRDYGYTF
TGCGCCAGCACACAGGGGAGGGACTATGGCTACACCTTC
>many|TRBJ2-7|TRBV5-1|-
CASSLGGGNSYEQYF
TGCGCCAGCAGCTTGGGGGGCGGGAACTCCTACGAGCAGTACTTC
>-|TRBJ2-3|TRBV6-5|-
CASQTGDAGKDTQYF
TGTGCCAGCCAAACTGGGGACGCTGGGAAGGATACGCAGTATTTT
>-|TRBJ2-7|TRBV7-2|-
CASSLNPHEQYF
TGTGCCAGCAGCTTAAATCCCCACGAGCAGTACTTC
>few|TRBJ2-7|TRBV6-5|-
CASRGMRDLF
TGTGCCAGCAGGGGTATGCGGGACCTTTTC
>-|TRBJ2-5|TRBV9|TRBD2
CASSRGTSGGLGTQYF
TGTGCCAGCAGCCGTGGGACTAGCGGGGGTCTTGGGACCCAGTACTTC
>-|TRBJ2-7|TRBV5-1|-
CASSLAGGAGPYEQYF
TGCGCCAGCAGCTTGGCCGGGGGCGCCGGGCCCTACGAGCAGTACTTC
>-|TRBJ1-1|TRBV28|-
CASSSTGGNTEAFF
TGTGCCAGCAGTAGCACTGGGGGGAACACTGAAGCTTTCTTT
>few|TRBJ2-7|TRBV5-1|-
CASRPQGGVTYEQYF
TGCGCCAGCAGGCCCCAGGGGGGGGTGACCTACGAGCAGTACTTC
>-|TRBJ2-1|TRBV4-1|TRBD2
CASSQEGLAGNYNEQFF
TGCGCCAGCAGCCAAGAGGGGCTAGCGGGTAACTACAATGAGCAGTTCTTC
>-|TRBJ2-5|TRBV20-1|-
CSACPERTQYF
TGCAGTGCTTGCCCGGAGAGGACCCAGTACTTC
>-|TRBJ2-5|TRBV18|-
CASSFGLGGETQYF
TGTGCCAGCTCATTTGGACTCGGCGGGGAGACCCAGTACTTC
>-|TRBJ1-3|TRBV19|-
CASSIGRWRGSGNTIYF
TGTGCCAGTAGTATAGGCCGGTGGAGGGGCTCTGGAAACACCATATATTTT
>-|TRBJ1-1|TRBV18|TRBD1
CASSRYTGENTEAFF
TGTGCCAGCTCACGATATACAGGGGAGAACACTGAAGCTTTCTTT
>few|TRBJ1-6|TRBV5-6|-
CASSANSPLHF
TGTGCCAGCAGCGCAAATTCACCCCTCCACTTT
>many|TRBJ2-2|TRBV2|-
CASSAARGLTGELFF
TGTGCCAGCAGTGCCGCCAGGGGCCTCACCGGGGAGCTGTTTTTT
>-|TRBJ2-1|TRBV5-1|TRBD2
CASSLALAGPNEQFF
TGCGCCAGCAGCTTGGCACTAGCGGGTCCCAATGAGCAGTTCTTC
>-|TRBJ2-7|TRBV6-1|-
CASSPRGGLTYEQYF
TGTGCCAGCAGTCCCCGCGGAGGACTGACCTACGAGCAGTACTTC